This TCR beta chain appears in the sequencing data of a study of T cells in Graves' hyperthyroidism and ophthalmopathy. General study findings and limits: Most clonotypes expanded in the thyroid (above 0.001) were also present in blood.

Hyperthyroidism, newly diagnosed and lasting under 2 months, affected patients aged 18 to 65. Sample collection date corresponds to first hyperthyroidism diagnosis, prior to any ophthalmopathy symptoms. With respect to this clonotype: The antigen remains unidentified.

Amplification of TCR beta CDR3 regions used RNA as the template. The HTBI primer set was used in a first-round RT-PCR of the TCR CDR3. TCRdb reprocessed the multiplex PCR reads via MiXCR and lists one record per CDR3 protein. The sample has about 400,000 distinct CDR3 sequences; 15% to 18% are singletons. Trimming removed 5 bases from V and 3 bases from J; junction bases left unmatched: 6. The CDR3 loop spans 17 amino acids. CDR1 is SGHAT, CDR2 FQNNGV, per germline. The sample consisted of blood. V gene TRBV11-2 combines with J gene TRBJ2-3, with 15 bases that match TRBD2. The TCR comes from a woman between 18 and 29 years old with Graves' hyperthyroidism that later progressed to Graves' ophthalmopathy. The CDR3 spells CASSRTSGRAGTDTQYF. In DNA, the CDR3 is TGTGCCAGCAGCCGGACTAGCGGGAGGGCCGGGACAGATACGCAGTATTTT.